One and the same sample provided the 19 T cell receptor beta chains below, sequenced in a study of brain T cells in children with intractable seizures. Time point described: blood from clinic visit 5 months post-surgery; TSC patient then seizure free. Method: immunoSEQ multiplex PCR; TCRdb's copy keeps in-frame clones and lacks some. The sample lists around 340,000 clones; approximately 93% were seen once. The specimen was peripheral blood, collected around 5 months after surgery. The receptors here all came from a boy younger than two with tuberous sclerosis and intractable seizures.

This chain uses TRBV20-1 with TRBJ2-1; D gene uncertain. Trimming stripped 6 bases from V and 7 bases from J, with 7 bases between. Germline CDR1 DFQATT, CDR2 SNEGSKA (reference sequence). The CDR3 totals 10 residues. The CDR3 DNA is TGCAGTGCCTTTCGAAATGAGCAGTTCTTC. Protein: CSAFRNEQFF.

This chain links TRBV27 with TRBJ2-7; D is unclear. Trimming took 3 bases from V and 2 from J, leaving 8 bases between them. CDR3 length: 13 residues. Germline CDR1 reads MNHEY; CDR2 reads SMNVEV (reference sequence). DNA for the CDR3: TGTGCCAGCAGTTTCTCTATTACCTACGAGCAGTACTTC. Residues: CASSFSITYEQYF.

The rearrangement uses TRBV7-2 and TRBJ1-5; perhaps TRBD1 as D (6 bases). The V end was cut by 0 bases, the J end by 7 bases, with 13 bases between. CDR3 size: 15 residues. Looked up from germline, CDR1 is SGHTA and CDR2 is FQGNSA. The CDR3 reads CASSLATRGGQPQHF. In DNA form, the CDR3 reads TGTGCCAGCAGCTTAGCGACCAGGGGCGGGCAGCCCCAGCATTTT.

This chain connects TRBV7-2 to TRBJ2-1, with TRBD2 identical over 9 bases. The ends lost 5 bases at V and 6 bases at J; junction bases unmatched: 8. The CDR3 contains 15 residues. The germline CDR1 and CDR2 sequences are SGHTA and FQGNSA. The CDR3 DNA reads TGTGCCAGCAGCCCCAGCGGGGGGCCCCCCAATGAGCAGTTCTTC. Translated, it gives CASSPSGGPPNEQFF.

This clone occurred once. Other DNA sequences from this sample encode an identical CDR3 as well. This chain connects TRBV9 to TRBJ1-1; D is ambiguous. From germline, CDR1 is SGDLS and CDR2 YYNGEE. The CDR3 length is 13 residues. V was trimmed by 0 bases and J by 1 base, leaving 4 bases between them. CDR3 DNA sequence: TGTGCCAGCAGCGTAGGGTCGAACACTGAAGCTTTCTTT. Its translation: CASSVGSNTEAFF.

V gene TRBV11-3 combines with J gene TRBJ1-1; 7 nucleotides agree with TRBD1. Germline CDR1 reads SGHNT; CDR2 reads YENEEA. The CDR3 contains 14 residues. J lost 7 bases, V lost 5 bases, and 10 bases had no gene match. CDR3 nucleotides: TGTGCCAGCAGCCCCGCGGGGCGGGACAGTGAAGCTTTCTTT. It translates to CASSPAGRDSEAFF.

V is TRBV27 and J is TRBJ1-3; unclear D gene. The CDR3 has 13 amino acids. Looked up from germline, CDR1 is MNHEY and CDR2 is SMNVEV (reference sequence). The CDR3 DNA reads TGTGCACCCTGGGCAGTCTCTGGAAACACCATATATTTT. Encoded protein: CAPWAVSGNTIYF.

V gene TRBV24-1 combines with J gene TRBJ2-2; tentatively, D is TRBD2 (6 bases). The CDR3 extends over 16 amino acids. V was trimmed by 5 bases and J by 6 bases, leaving 18 bases between them. Germline V gene sequence: CDR1 KGHDR, CDR2 SFDVKD. The CDR3 here is CATSGRWGEIAGELFF. The DNA of the CDR3 is TGTGCCACCAGTGGCCGTTGGGGGGAAATTGCCGGGGAGCTGTTTTTT.

The genes are TRBV6-4 and TRBJ2-3; 10 bases are shared with TRBD2. Trimming removed 9 bases from V and 2 bases from J; junction bases left unmatched: 5. This CDR3 contains 14 residues. The germline V gene has CDR1 MRHNA and CDR2 SNTAGT. CDR3 residues: CARQGLAVTDTQYF. The CDR3 bases are TGTGCCAGGCAAGGACTAGCGGTCACAGATACGCAGTATTTT.

The rearrangement uses TRBV28 and TRBJ2-5; the D gene is possibly TRBD1 (5 bases). V was clipped by 1 base and J by 2 bases, with 14 bases between them. From germline, CDR1 is MDHEN and CDR2 SYDVKM. This CDR3 region has 16 residues. CDR3 loop: CASSLLTATLQETQYF. Written as DNA, the CDR3 is TGTGCCAGCAGTTTATTGACAGCTACTTTACAAGAGACCCAGTACTTC.

This chain connects TRBV6-1 to TRBJ1-2; maybe TRBD1 (6 bases). V lost 3 bases, J lost 2 bases, and 13 bases lay in between. The CDR3 sequence is 15 residues long. Germline V CDR1 and CDR2: MNHNS, SASEGT. The CDR3 DNA is TGTGCCAGCAGTGAGGAGGACAGTTGGAACTATGGCTACACCTTC. Translation gives CASSEEDSWNYGYTF.

This clone was picked up a small number of times. The genes are TRBV7-9 and TRBJ1-2, with D tentatively TRBD1 (6 bases). This CDR3 has 11 residues. CDR1 and CDR2 from the germline V gene are SEHNR and FQNEAQ (reference sequence). Trimming took off 8 bases at V and 8 bases at J, with 12 bases between the two ends. CDR3 bases: TGTGCCAGCCAGGGGACGGGAGGCTACACCTTC. This encodes CASQGTGGYTF.

In its sample, this clone was seen once. The rearrangement joins TRBV6-5 to TRBJ1-2; D unresolved. This CDR3 region has 13 residues. Trimming pared 6 bases from V and 4 bases from J, leaving 12 bases between. Germline CDR1 and CDR2: MNHEY and SVGAGI. In DNA, the CDR3 is TGTGCCAGCAGGCCCGGGTTAGTCTATGGCTACACCTTC. It encodes CASRPGLVYGYTF.

The chain couples TRBV30 to TRBJ1-1, with D hard to call. Germline CDR1 is GTSNPN and CDR2 is SVGIG (reference sequence). The CDR3 runs 19 residues. The V end lost 0 bases, the J end lost 5 bases, and 28 bases lay between the germline ends. This CDR3 reads CAWSVVRRPTGGLGTEAFF. CDR3 DNA: TGTGCCTGGAGTGTGGTCCGAAGACCCACGGGCGGTTTGGGAACTGAAGCTTTCTTT.

The rearrangement uses TRBV4-1 and TRBJ1-5; D gene uncertain. CDR1 and CDR2 from the germline V gene are MGHRA and YSYEKL. The CDR3 is 14 amino acids. The V gene lost 2 bases and the J gene lost 0 bases, with 5 bases spanning the gap. CDR3 nucleotides: TGCGCCAGCAGCCAACCGAATAGCAATCAGCCCCAGCATTTT. Amino acid sequence: CASSQPNSNQPQHF.

The V and J genes are TRBV7-2 and TRBJ2-5, with 7 positions matching TRBD2. Per the germline V gene, CDR1 is SGHTA and CDR2 is FQGNSA. Trimming at V came to 1 base and at J to 0 bases, leaving 5 bases not matched to a gene. CDR3 length equals 16 residues. In DNA form, the CDR3 reads TGTGCCAGCAGCTTAGTGACTAGCTGGCACCAAGAGACCCAGTACTTC. Its protein product is CASSLVTSWHQETQYF.

For this clone: This specimen includes other DNA sequences encoding the same CDR3. The rearrangement links TRBV30 to TRBJ2-7; D is undetermined. This CDR3 has 12 residues. The V gene lost 0 bases and the J gene lost 4 bases, with 7 bases spanning the gap. CDR1 GTSNPN and CDR2 SVGIG come from the germline V gene (reference sequence). For the CDR3, the DNA is TGTGCCTGGAGTGTACTGGCATACGAGCAGTACTTC. Amino acid sequence: CAWSVLAYEQYF.

The chain links TRBV24-1 to TRBJ2-1; D possibly corresponds to TRBD2 (6 bases). Trimming shortened V by 5 bases and J by 5 bases, and 15 bases separated the two germline ends. Per germline, CDR1 KGHDR and CDR2 SFDVKD. This CDR3 contains 15 residues. CDR3 coding DNA: TGTGCCACCAGTGGTGTAGCGGTCCCTGACAATGAGCAGTTCTTC. Protein sequence: CATSGVAVPDNEQFF.

The chain couples TRBV28 to TRBJ2-1; TRBD2 agrees at 8 bases. CDR3 length equals 13 residues. Losses at the gene ends were 6 bases for V and 6 bases for J; bases not matched to a gene: 4. Looked up from germline, CDR1 is MDHEN and CDR2 is SYDVKM. The CDR3, as DNA: TGTGCCAGCAGCCCGGGGGGGATCAATGAGCAGTTCTTC. Protein: CASSPGGINEQFF. The whole variable domain, filled in from reference TRBV28 and TRBJ2-1, reads DVKVTQSSRYLVKRTGEKVFLECVQDMDHENMFWYRQDPGLGLRLIYFSYDVKMKEKGDIPEGYSVSREKKERFSLILESASTNQTSMYLCASSPGGINEQFFGPGTRLTVL.